This T cell receptor (beta chain) was sequenced in a study of cytomegalovirus exposure and HLA in healthy donors. Study observations and caveats: Of the V segments, some could not be distinguished, including TRBV6-2 and TRBV6-3, and were excluded. The study recorded 160 or so TCR beta chains that were cytomegalovirus-associated. Apart from CMV serostatus, no immune exposure information was available.

It was with 60 Vbeta and 13 Jbeta primers that the PCR ran. Some clones are missing from TCRdb's copy, which holds only in-frame ones; the method was immunoSEQ multiplex PCR. The table includes some 170,000 clones, around 81% detected once. Germline V CDR1 and CDR2: MNHNS, SASEGT. The V gene end was trimmed by 6 bases and the J gene end by 5 bases; junction bases not matched to a gene: 8. The CDR3 is 15 residues long. A word on this clone: Its antigen is currently unknown.

The sample taken for sequencing was PBMCs. V is TRBV6-1 and J is TRBJ1-5, with TRBD1 matching 9 bases. The sequence was collected from a young woman in good health and CMV-seronegative. The CDR3 is CASSLPGQGYQPQHF. CDR3 bases: TGTGCCAGCAGCCTACCGGGACAGGGATATCAGCCCCAGCATTTT.